The text below deals with one T cell receptor beta chain. Its specificity is unknown. The entry originates in a study of a mutant IDH1 vaccine in newly diagnosed glioma. Study information: Mean patient age was roughly 43 years; 62.5% were male and around 38% female. Earlier treatment was radiotherapy, temozolomide, or both, with most getting both.

The data were produced by immunoSEQ multiplex PCR, yet TCRdb's version contains in-frame clones alone and is incomplete. The table includes about 29,000 clones, under 80% detected once. Unmatched junction bases numbered 7, after V lost 4 bases and J lost 3 bases. The CDR3 runs to 15 residues. Germline-derived CDR1 and CDR2 are MNHEY and SVGAGI. Time point: week 35, safety follow-up. Doses comprised 300 ug of mutant IDH1 20-mer peptide each, plus topical imiquimod. Scheduled for weeks 1, 3, 5, 7, 11, 15, 19 and 23, eight vaccinations were given to patients. The chain carries TRBV6-5 and TRBJ2-7; 9 positions agree with TRBD1. The sample in question was PBMCs, obtained from a glioma patient whose treatment included an IDH1 peptide vaccine. This receptor was identified in a man between 45 and 60 years old with glioma. The CDR3 sequence: CASSSSGTGFYEQYF. The CDR3 coding sequence is TGTGCCAGCAGTTCCTCCGGGACAGGGTTCTACGAGCAGTACTTC.